The source of this T cell receptor beta chain is a study of monozygotic twins with inflammatory bowel disease. This CDR3 has 14 residues. Per the germline V gene, CDR1 is SQVTM and CDR2 is ANQGSEA. Investigators extracted total RNA from whole blood and did not sort T cells. For each CDR3 protein, TCRdb gives one entry from its re-call of the 5' RACE reads, without DNA. The sample has 120,000 to 150,000 distinct CDR3 sequences. The chain recombines TRBV29-1 with TRBJ1-5. Sequenced: blood. The sequence came from a human donor with ulcerative colitis or Crohn's disease, or a healthy co-twin of an affected twin (not recorded which). CDR3 amino acids: CSVVIGYSNQPQHF.